Listed here is a single T cell receptor beta chain. The sample comes from a study of glioma-infiltrating T cells after dendritic cell vaccination. At the level of the study: Patients received autologous tumor lysate-pulsed dendritic cell vaccination between about 2003 and 2012. At biweekly intervals, patients got three intradermal dendritic cell vaccine injections.

The immunoSEQ assay amplified TCRB CDR3 from up to 2 ug DNA. This table comes from immunoSEQ multiplex PCR, and its TCRdb copy is limited to in-frame clones, with some not included. The sample holds approximately 60,000 clones, around 86% seen once. Time point specified: after dendritic cell vaccination, including at tumor progression/relapse. Blood PBMC samples: pre-vaccination, two weeks post third vaccination, and at tumor progression. Trimming shortened V by 6 bases and J by 0 bases, and 8 bases separated the two germline ends. CDR1 MGHDK and CDR2 SYGVNS come from the germline V gene. The length of the CDR3 is 14 residues.

The sequencing used blood, collected after dendritic cell vaccination. This TCR was recovered from a human donor with glioblastoma. The rearrangement uses TRBV25-1 and TRBJ2-2; D is possibly TRBD2 (5 bases). CDR3 DNA sequence: TGTGCCAGCAGGCTCGGGACGAACACCGGGGAGCTGTTTTTT. Translated, it gives CASRLGTNTGELFF.